The next 15 T cell receptor beta chains were all read from a single sample in a study of spatial heterogeneity in lung cancer. Study-wide findings and caveats: How many expanded intratumoral alpha and beta TCRs were present tracked the tumor mutation count, which was a count of nonsynonymous mutations.

TCRdb re-derived calls from the 5' RACE reads in MiXCR, one entry per CDR3 protein. Among 16,000 or so distinct CDR3 sequences listed, roughly 5% were seen once. The time point: sample taken at primary tumor resection. These TCRs are of unknown antigen specificity. This specimen consisted of lung tumor tissue, obtained at surgery. All receptors come from a female donor with early-stage non-small cell lung cancer.

As to this clonotype: One base away lies a much larger clone, so this may be a sequencing read error. This beta chain came through as a stray read in a library set up for alpha chains, and its size says little. The V and J genes are TRBV5-1 and TRBJ2-7; maybe TRBD2 (7 bases). Trimming took 6 bases from V and 9 from J, leaving 19 bases between them. The CDR3 has 13 residues. The germline CDR1 and CDR2 sequences are SGHRS and YFSETQ. CDR3 bases: TGCGCCAGCACCCTCCCGGGGGGCCCGGGGCAGTACTTC. Amino acids: CASTLPGGPGQYF.

This clonotype appeared many times. Being off target in a library aimed at alpha chains, this beta chain has a size of little meaning. The chain is built from TRBV20-1 and TRBJ2-1, with D uncertain. This CDR3 contains 14 residues. The V and J ends lost 8 bases and 7 bases respectively, with 21 bases between them. From germline, CDR1 is DFQATT and CDR2 SNEGSKA (reference sequence). This chain's CDR3 is CSTRVVDKWNEQFF. The CDR3 region has the DNA TGCAGTACAAGAGTGGTGGATAAGTGGAATGAGCAGTTCTTC.

At least ten counts were recorded for this clonotype. A library made for alpha chains picked up this beta chain off target, so its size means little. This rearrangement joins TRBV29-1 to TRBJ1-2; D is ambiguous. The length of the CDR3 is 13 residues. Trimming left V 0 bases short and J 2 bases short, with 7 bases between. CDR1 is SQVTM and CDR2 is ANQGSEA in the germline V gene. CDR3 in amino acids: CSVEDPRNYGYTF. Written as DNA, the CDR3 is TGCAGCGTTGAAGATCCTAGAAACTATGGCTACACCTTC.

This clonotype was observed at least ten times. The library was built for alpha chains, so this beta chain is an off-target read and its size means little. The V call is TRBV5-1, the J call TRBJ2-1; TRBD1 agrees at 7 bases. CDR1 and CDR2 (germline): SGHRS, YFSETQ. The V and J ends lost 2 bases and 4 bases, in that order; junction bases with no gene match: 3. The CDR3 is 14 residues long. The CDR3 sequence is CASSLDRVYNEQFF. In nucleotides, the CDR3 is TGCGCCAGCAGCTTAGACAGGGTATACAATGAGCAGTTCTTC.

This clonotype appeared many times. Because the library targeted alpha chains, this beta chain is an off-target read whose size means little. The J gene is TRBJ2-7, the V gene TRBV9, with TRBD2 matching 10 bases. Germline V gene lookup returns CDR1 SGDLS and CDR2 YYNGEE. The CDR3 extends over 14 amino acids. Germline trimming cut 3 bases from V and 4 bases from J; bases unmatched to any gene: 4. CDR3 residues: CASSAGLANYEQYF. As DNA, the CDR3 is TGTGCCAGCAGCGCGGGACTAGCGAATTACGAGCAGTACTTC.

This clonotype has at least ten counts. The size of this beta chain means little, since it is a stray read in a library made for alpha chains. The V call is TRBV29-1, the J call TRBJ1-2; D gene ambiguous. V shed 4 bases and J shed 1 base, with 7 bases lying between them. Germline V lookup: CDR1 SQVTM, CDR2 ANQGSEA. The CDR3 is 12 amino acids. CDR3 sequence (DNA): TGCAGCGTTGCACGGAATAACTATGGCTACACCTTC. Its protein is CSVARNNYGYTF. Full variable domain (rest looked up from reference TRBV29-1 and TRBJ1-2): SAVISQKPSRDICQRGTSLTIQCQVDSQVTMMFWYRQQPGQSLTLIATANQGSEATYESGFVIDKFPISRPNLTFSTLTVSNMSPEDSSIYLCSVARNNYGYTFGSGTRLTVV.

This clonotype was seen a single time. One end of the junction does not line up with germline, which may come from a read error. This beta chain is an unintended read in a library built for alpha chains; its size means little. The chain is built from TRBV7-3 and TRBJ2-5, with TRBD2 as a possible D gene (6 bases). Germline CDR1 is SGHTA and CDR2 is FQGTGA. The CDR3 totals 13 residues. The CDR3 coding sequence is TGTGCCAGCAGCCCTGGGACTCGGGAGACCAAGTACTTC. Its translation: CASSPGTRETKYF. The full variable domain, in which reference TRBV7-3 and TRBJ2-5 provide the parts outside the CDR3, is GAGVSQTPSNKVTEKGKYVELRCDPISGHTALYWYRQSLGQGPEFLIYFQGTGAADDSGLPNDRFFAVRPEGSVSTLKIQRTERGDSAVYLCASSPGTRETKYFGPGTRLLVL.

In this sample, this clonotype turned up many times. The library was designed around alpha chains, so this beta chain is a stray read whose abundance carries little weight. This rearrangement joins TRBV11-1 to TRBJ2-3; the D gene is possibly TRBD1 (5 bases). V lost 5 bases and J lost 5, with 11 bases in between. Germline loops: CDR1 SGHAT, CDR2 FQDESV (reference sequence). This CDR3 has 13 amino acids. The CDR3 nucleotides are TGTGCCAGCAGCCGAGAAAGGGGAGATACGCAGTATTTT. Translated, it gives CASSRERGDTQYF.

This clonotype was seen at least ten times. With the library built for alpha chains, this beta chain is off target and its frequency is not meaningful. The chain joins TRBV15 to TRBJ1-5, with D possibly TRBD1 on 6 matching bases. Germline lookup yields CDR1 LNHNV and CDR2 YYDKDF (reference sequence). V was trimmed by 7 bases and J by 5 bases, leaving 21 bases between them. The CDR3 has 16 residues. DNA for the CDR3: TGTGCCACCAAGCAGGGGCCATCCGGGGGGCATCAGCCCCAGCATTTT. Amino acids: CATKQGPSGGHQPQHF.

In this sample, this clonotype turned up many times. This beta chain is a stray read from a library made for alpha chains; its abundance is not meaningful. V usage is TRBV5-1 and J usage is TRBJ2-7, with 12 bases identical to TRBD2. V shed 4 bases and J 3 bases; nucleotides not matched to a gene: 5. The CDR3 spans 15 residues. From germline, CDR1 is SGHRS and CDR2 YFSETQ. CDR3 amino acids: CASSTGTSGHYEQYF. The CDR3 DNA reads TGCGCCAGCAGCACGGGGACTAGCGGGCACTACGAGCAGTACTTC.

This clonotype has ten or more counts. This beta chain appears as a stray read in a library generated for alpha chains; its size is not informative. V usage is TRBV6-5 and J usage is TRBJ2-7; D might be TRBD2 (5 bases). The CDR3 totals 12 residues. Germline V gene data show CDR1 as MNHEY and CDR2 as SVGAGI. Trimming cost V 6 bases and J 6 bases, with 12 bases left between them. The CDR3: CASRDDRGEQYF. The DNA of the CDR3 is TGTGCCAGCAGGGACGATCGGGGCGAGCAGTACTTC.

The table lists this clonotype with many counts. A library made for alpha chains picked up this beta chain off target, so its size means little. The chain is built from TRBV4-1 and TRBJ2-2; D assignment may be TRBD1 or TRBD2 (5 bases each). Germline V gives CDR1 MGHRA, CDR2 YSYEKL. Between the trimmed V and J ends, which lost 4 bases and 4 bases, there was a span of 19 bases. The CDR3 has 17 amino acids. This CDR3 is CASSRLTRGEGTGELFF. DNA for the CDR3: TGCGCCAGCAGCCGCCTAACCCGGGGCGAAGGCACCGGGGAGCTGTTTTTT.

At least ten counts were recorded for this clonotype. This beta chain is a stray read from a library made for alpha chains; its abundance is not meaningful. V and J are TRBV3-1 and TRBJ1-2; D is undetermined. CDR3 length: 12 amino acids. Trimming shortened V by 2 bases and J by 6 bases, and 7 bases separated the two germline ends. The germline gives CDR1 LGHDT, CDR2 YNNKEL (reference sequence). The CDR3, as DNA: TGTGCCAGCAGCCAAACGTGGGATGGCTACACCTTC. Translating gives CASSQTWDGYTF.

At least ten counts were recorded for this clonotype. Because this beta chain is a stray read in a library intended to capture alpha chains, its abundance should not be given much weight. The rearrangement links TRBV24-1 to TRBJ2-3; D may be TRBD2 (6 bases). The length of the CDR3 is 16 residues. Trimming removed 3 bases from V and 1 base from J, with 13 bases in between. CDR1 is KGHDR, CDR2 SFDVKD, per germline. The CDR3 DNA reads as TGTGCCACCAGTGATCCTGGAGGGCGGGGCACAGATACGCAGTATTTT. Protein sequence: CATSDPGGRGTDTQYF.

This clonotype was counted ten times or more. Within a library made for alpha chains, this beta chain is off target, and its count is uninformative. The genes are TRBV2 and TRBJ2-1, with D tentatively TRBD2 (7 bases). This CDR3 is built from 12 residues. Per germline, CDR1 SNHLY and CDR2 FYNNEI. Trimming left V 11 bases short and J 8 bases short, with 16 bases between. The CDR3 coding sequence is TGTGCCGGGAGGGGGGACTCCGATGAGCAGTTCTTC. This encodes CAGRGDSDEQFF.